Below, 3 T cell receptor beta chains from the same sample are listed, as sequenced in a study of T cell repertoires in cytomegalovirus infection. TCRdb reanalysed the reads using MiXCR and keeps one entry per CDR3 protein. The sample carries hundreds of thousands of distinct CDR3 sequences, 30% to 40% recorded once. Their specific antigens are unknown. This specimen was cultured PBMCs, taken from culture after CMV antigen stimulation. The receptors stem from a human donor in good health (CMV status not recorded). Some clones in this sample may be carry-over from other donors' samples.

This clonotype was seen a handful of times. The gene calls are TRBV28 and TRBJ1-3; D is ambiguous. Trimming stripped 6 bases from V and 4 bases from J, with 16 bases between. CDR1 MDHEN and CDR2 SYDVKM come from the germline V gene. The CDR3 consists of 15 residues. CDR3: CASRPMGTGGNTIYF. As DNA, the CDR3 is TGTGCCAGCAGGCCCATGGGCACCGGCGGAAACACCATATATTTT.

The CDR3 is CASSGDQRDTQYF. The CDR3 DNA reads as TGTGCCAGCAGCGGGGACCAACGAGATACGCAGTATTTT. This rearrangement joins TRBV9 to TRBJ2-3; D is possibly TRBD1 or TRBD2 (5 bases each). The germline V and J ends were trimmed by 3 bases and 5 bases, with 10 bases remaining between them. Germline loops: CDR1 SGDLS, CDR2 YYNGEE. There are 13 residues in the CDR3.

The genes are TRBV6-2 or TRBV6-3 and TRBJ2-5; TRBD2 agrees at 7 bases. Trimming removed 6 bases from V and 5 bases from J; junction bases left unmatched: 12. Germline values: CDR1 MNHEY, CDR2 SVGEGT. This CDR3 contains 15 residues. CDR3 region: CASSRSRAGAETQYF. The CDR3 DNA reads TGTGCCAGCAGCCGTAGCCGGGCGGGAGCTGAGACCCAGTACTTC.